This T cell receptor (beta chain) derives from a study of CD8+CD57+ T cells in acquired aplastic anemia. According to the study, genomic DNA was the template for TCR beta VDJ and CDR3 profiling. MiXCR, run by TCRdb on the reads, gives a single entry per CDR3 protein. Of some 170,000 distinct CDR3 sequences listed, approximately 44% are singletons. Sequenced sample: sorted CD4+, CD8+, or CD8+CD57+ T cells (not recorded which) from PBMCs. The TCR sequence derives from a human donor in good health.

CDR3 sequence: CASKASGPYEQYF. The CDR3, as DNA: TGTGCCAGCAAGGCTAGCGGTCCCTACGAGCAGTACTTC. This chain links TRBV2 with TRBJ2-7, with TRBD2 identical over 7 bases. The CDR3 loop spans 13 amino acids. Germline trimming cut 7 bases from V and 2 bases from J; bases unmatched to any gene: 5. The V gene's germline CDR1 is SNHLY and CDR2 FYNNEI.